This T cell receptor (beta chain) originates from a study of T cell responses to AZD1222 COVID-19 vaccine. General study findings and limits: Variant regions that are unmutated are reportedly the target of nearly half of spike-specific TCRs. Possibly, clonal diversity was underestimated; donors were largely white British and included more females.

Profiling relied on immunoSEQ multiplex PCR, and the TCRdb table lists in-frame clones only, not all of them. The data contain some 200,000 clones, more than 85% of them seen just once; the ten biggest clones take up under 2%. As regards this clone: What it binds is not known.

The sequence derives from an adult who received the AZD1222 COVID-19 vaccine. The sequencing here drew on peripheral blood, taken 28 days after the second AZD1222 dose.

CDR3 in DNA: TGCGCCAGCAGCTTAAAGGTAGTAGGCAATGAGCAGTTCTTC. Its protein is CASSLKVVGNEQFF. J is TRBJ2-1 and V is TRBV5-1; no clear D gene. Germline lookup yields CDR1 SGHRS and CDR2 YFSETQ. The CDR3 loop spans 14 amino acids. V was shortened by 2 bases and J by 6 bases, with 12 bases between the two germline ends.